A single sample gave rise to the 14 T cell receptor beta chains below, sequenced in a study of OX40 agonist ivuxolimab in advanced cancers. The table came from immunoSEQ multiplex PCR; TCRdb's copy has only in-frame clones and leaves some out. The table shows approximately 160,000 clones, with 85% to 95% occurring only once. Sequencing used CD4+ or CD8+ T cells sorted from blood, obtained in a trial of the OX40 agonist ivuxolimab. All receptors derive from an adult with an advanced solid tumor such as melanoma, head and neck, liver or kidney cancer.

The chain combines TRBV27 with TRBJ2-3; 9 nucleotides line up with TRBD2. Germline V gives CDR1 MNHEY, CDR2 SMNVEV (reference sequence). CDR3 size: 16 residues. The junction had 8 bases not matched to a gene; V was cut back by 4 bases and J by 3 bases. In DNA, the CDR3 is TGTGCCAGCAGTTCGTTCGCGGGAGGGCCGACAGATACGCAGTATTTT. As protein: CASSSFAGGPTDTQYF.

This chain joins TRBV9 and TRBJ2-1; 16 bases agree with TRBD2. This CDR3 comprises 16 residues. The V gene end was trimmed by 3 bases and the J gene end by 13 bases; junction bases not matched to a gene: 10. Germline V gene lookup returns CDR1 SGDLS and CDR2 YYNGEE. The CDR3 region is CASSDTGTSGRAEQFF. In DNA form, the CDR3 reads TGTGCCAGCAGCGACACCGGGACTAGCGGGAGGGCTGAACAGTTCTTC.

V and J are TRBV18 and TRBJ2-1; 10 bases align to TRBD2. The CDR3 extends over 16 amino acids. V was clipped by 3 bases and J by 6 bases; unmatched bases: 8. CDR1 is KGHSH and CDR2 is LQKENI in the germline V gene. The CDR3 loop reads CASSPASGSRANEQFF. DNA for the CDR3: TGTGCCAGCTCACCCGCTAGCGGGAGCCGCGCCAATGAGCAGTTCTTC.

To note about this clone: A read error may produce the germline difference seen at one junction end. The chain links TRBV28 to TRBJ2-7; D may be TRBD1 or TRBD2 (7 bases each). CDR3 length: 12 residues. Germline V CDR1 and CDR2: MDHEN, SYDVKM. This chain's CDR3 is CASSFIHQGGIF. As DNA, the CDR3 is TGTGCCAGCAGTTTTATCCATCAGGGGGGGATTTTC.

This rearrangement joins TRBV15 to TRBJ1-1; D not certain. In germline, CDR1 is LNHNV, CDR2 YYDKDF (reference sequence). Trimming removed 4 bases from V and 7 bases from J, with 10 bases in between. The CDR3 is 12 residues long. CDR3 nucleotides: TGTGCCACCAGCATGGGCCGACTTGAAGCTTTCTTT. Amino acid sequence: CATSMGRLEAFF. Full variable domain (remainder filled in from reference TRBV15 and TRBJ1-1): DAMVIQNPRYQVTQFGKPVTLSCSQTLNHNVMYWYQQKSSQAPKLLFHYYDKDFNNEADTPDNFQSRRPNTSFCFLDIRSPGLGDTAMYLCATSMGRLEAFFGQGTRLTVV.

This chain links TRBV7-3 with TRBJ2-5; D gene unclear. Germline lookup yields CDR1 SGHTA and CDR2 FQGTGA. The CDR3 is made up of 15 amino acids. V dropped 2 bases and J dropped 5 bases, with 15 bases sitting between them. In DNA, the CDR3 is TGTGCCAGCAGCTTATTTGGGCGTCTCGGGGAGACCCAGTACTTC. Its protein product is CASSLFGRLGETQYF.

This clone has a single count. V usage is TRBV7-3 and J usage is TRBJ1-2; 10 bases are shared with TRBD1. The CDR3 contains 16 residues. Per germline, CDR1 SGHTA and CDR2 FQGTGA. The ends lost 2 bases at V and 5 bases at J; junction bases unmatched: 8. The CDR3 reads CASSLVAGTGEYGYTF. CDR3 coding DNA: TGTGCCAGCAGCTTAGTCGCCGGGACAGGGGAGTATGGCTACACCTTC.

The rearrangement uses TRBV15 and TRBJ2-7, with TRBD2 matching 9 bases. The germline gives CDR1 LNHNV, CDR2 YYDKDF (reference sequence). The CDR3 contains 14 residues. The J segment lost 3 bases and the V segment lost 3 bases, leaving 3 bases of the junction unmatched. CDR3 region: CATSSDSGSYEQYF. CDR3 bases: TGTGCCACCAGCAGTGATAGCGGGAGCTACGAGCAGTACTTC.

J is TRBJ1-5 and V is TRBV19, with D tentatively TRBD1 (6 bases). This CDR3 comprises 16 residues. The V gene lost 0 bases and the J gene lost 4 bases, with 13 bases spanning the gap. Germline V gene data show CDR1 as LNHDA and CDR2 as SQIVND (reference sequence). For the CDR3, the DNA is TGTGCCAGTAGTATAGAGAGAGGACAGCCTAATCAGCCCCAGCATTTT. Protein: CASSIERGQPNQPQHF.

The chain combines TRBV9 with TRBJ1-3; D perhaps matches TRBD1 (5 bases). The germline CDR1 and CDR2 sequences are SGDLS and YYNGEE. Trimming cost V 1 base and J 3 bases, with 17 bases left between them. There are 17 residues in the CDR3. The CDR3, as DNA: TGTGCCAGCAGCGTAACCCCAGGCGCGGGACTTGGAAACACCATATATTTT. This translates into CASSVTPGAGLGNTIYF.

CDR3 protein: CASTQLGGAKNIQYF. Here the CDR3 DNA reads TGTGCCAGCACCCAACTCGGGGGGGCCAAAAACATTCAGTACTTC. The rearrangement joins TRBV6-5 to TRBJ2-4, with 7 bases aligning to TRBD2. CDR1 and CDR2 (germline): MNHEY, SVGAGI. With V trimmed by 7 bases and J by 1 base, 7 bases remained unmatched. The CDR3 is 15 amino acids.

In the case of this clone: One end of the junction varies from germline; a read error may be responsible. The rearrangement joins TRBV7-2 to TRBJ2-7, with TRBD1 matching over 8 bases. The CDR3 totals 11 residues. From germline, CDR1 is SGHTA and CDR2 FQGNSA. CDR3 bases: TGTGCCAGCAGCCAATGGACAGGGCTTTCTTTC. Its translation is CASSQWTGLSF.

This sequence joins TRBV28 and TRBJ1-2; 9 bases line up with TRBD1. CDR1 and CDR2 (germline): MDHEN, SYDVKM. The CDR3 spans 16 residues. V shed 5 bases, J shed 4 bases, and the junction held 11 bases outside the gene matches. In DNA form, the CDR3 reads TGTGCCAGCAGTCCCGGGACAGGGTATGGTAGCTATGGCTACACCTTC. The encoded protein is CASSPGTGYGSYGYTF.

The chain is built from TRBV28 and TRBJ2-5; D uncertain. The J call may be faulty, since TRBJ2-7 better matches the DNA end. The CDR3 runs 12 residues. Germline V gene sequence: CDR1 MDHEN, CDR2 SYDVKM. The CDR3 region has the DNA TGTGCCAGCACTTCATCCCGGTACGAGCAGTACTTC. Its translation is CASTSSRYEQYF.